Presented here are 22 T cell receptor beta chains from one specimen sequenced in a study of cytotoxic CD8 clonotypes in ibrutinib-treated CLL. The data were produced by immunoSEQ multiplex PCR, yet TCRdb's version contains in-frame clones alone and is incomplete. This sample has 250,000 or so clones, with 70% found just once. The sample consisted of PBMCs, taken after 24 months of ibrutinib treatment. Receptors originate from a human donor with chronic lymphocytic leukemia.

This chain uses TRBV15 with TRBJ2-2; TRBD2 might be the D (5 bases). V was shortened by 8 bases and J by 5 bases, with 15 bases between the two germline ends. This CDR3 contains 14 residues. Germline CDR1 is LNHNV and CDR2 is YYDKDF (reference sequence). Here the CDR3 reads CATQRRPDTGELFF. CDR3 DNA: TGTGCCACCCAGAGGAGGCCCGATACCGGGGAGCTGTTTTTT.

This sequence joins TRBV29-1 and TRBJ1-4; 7 positions agree with TRBD1. Unmatched junction bases numbered 2, after V lost 6 bases and J lost 1 base. The CDR3 has 13 residues. Per the germline V gene, CDR1 is SQVTM and CDR2 is ANQGSEA. CDR3: CSVNRGTNEKLFF. The CDR3 coding sequence is TGCAGCGTGAACAGGGGAACTAATGAAAAACTGTTTTTT.

The chain employs TRBV19 and TRBJ2-1; D gene unclear. Between the trimmed V and J ends, which lost 3 bases and 6 bases, there was a span of 6 bases. The CDR3 sequence is 12 residues long. Germline V gene data show CDR1 as LNHDA and CDR2 as SQIVND (reference sequence). The DNA for the CDR3 is TGTGCCAGTAGTATTGGGGTCAATGAGCAGTTCTTC. This codes for CASSIGVNEQFF.

The rearrangement joins TRBV7-3 to TRBJ2-1, with 7 positions matching TRBD1. The V gene's germline CDR1 is SGHTA and CDR2 FQGTGA. V dropped 5 bases and J dropped 4; count of bases not matched to a gene: 8. The CDR3 has 15 amino acids. The CDR3 spells CASSRGQPAYNEQFF. The CDR3 bases are TGTGCCAGCAGCCGGGGACAGCCCGCTTACAATGAGCAGTTCTTC.

This chain joins TRBV11-2 and TRBJ2-3, with 7 bases fitting TRBD2. The CDR3 is 13 amino acids. The germline CDR1 and CDR2 sequences are SGHAT and FQNNGV. V shed 6 bases, J shed 3 bases, and the junction held 3 bases outside the gene matches. Here the CDR3 reads CASRTGGTDTQYF. CDR3 coding DNA: TGTGCCAGCAGGACGGGAGGAACAGATACGCAGTATTTT.

This clone was seen more than once but under ten times. The V and J genes are TRBV9 and TRBJ2-1; 9 nucleotides match TRBD2. V dropped 2 bases and J dropped 4; count of bases not matched to a gene: 4. Germline V lookup: CDR1 SGDLS, CDR2 YYNGEE. This CDR3 has 15 amino acids. CDR3: CASSVTSGSYNEQFF. The CDR3 DNA is TGTGCCAGCAGCGTGACTAGCGGATCTTACAATGAGCAGTTCTTC.

This clone has just one count. The chain has TRBV9 and TRBJ2-2, with TRBD2 matching over 7 bases. From germline, CDR1 is SGDLS and CDR2 YYNGEE. V trimming: 2 bases; J trimming: 0 bases; junction bases outside the gene matches: 1. The CDR3 has 15 amino acids. CDR3 bases: TGTGCCAGCAGCGTGAGCGGGACGAACACCGGGGAGCTGTTTTTT. As protein: CASSVSGTNTGELFF. Based on the CDR3 plus reference TRBV9 and TRBJ2-2, the full variable domain is DSGVTQTPKHLITATGQRVTLRCSPRSGDLSVYWYQQSLDQGLQFLIQYYNGEERAKGNILERFSAQQFPDLHSELNLSSLELGDSALYFCASSVSGTNTGELFFGEGSRLTVL.

The genes are TRBV27 and TRBJ2-7; no clear D. The V end was cut by 3 bases, the J end by 3 bases, with 9 bases between. CDR1 is MNHEY, CDR2 SMNVEV, per germline (reference sequence). The CDR3 is made up of 13 amino acids. CDR3 DNA sequence: TGTGCCAGCAGTTTCCCCGGCGGCTACGAGCAGTACTTC. Protein: CASSFPGGYEQYF.

The chain couples TRBV10-3 to TRBJ2-7; D remains ambiguous. The CDR3 runs to 13 residues. Germline loops: CDR1 ENHRY, CDR2 SYGVKD. Trimming pared 4 bases from V and 4 bases from J, leaving 11 bases between. CDR3 in DNA: TGTGCCATCAGTGTACCCAGTGGGTACGAGCAGTACTTC. Its protein product is CAISVPSGYEQYF.

V gene TRBV7-3 combines with J gene TRBJ2-3; D is undetermined. The germline V gene encodes CDR1 SGHTA and CDR2 FQGTGA. V was shortened by 4 bases and J by 2 bases, with 7 bases between the two germline ends. The CDR3 is 13 residues long. For the CDR3, the DNA is TGTGCCAGCAGCTCCCAATACACAGATACGCAGTATTTT. It translates to CASSSQYTDTQYF.

This chain links TRBV5-1 with TRBJ2-3; 14 nucleotides agree with TRBD2. The CDR3 is 16 amino acids. CDR1 and CDR2 from the germline V gene are SGHRS and YFSETQ. Losses at the gene ends were 4 bases for V and 3 bases for J; bases not matched to a gene: 4. Here the CDR3 DNA reads TGCGCCAGCAGCCATGGGACTAGCGGGAGTACAGATACGCAGTATTTT. This encodes CASSHGTSGSTDTQYF.

J is TRBJ2-6 and V is TRBV2; D is ambiguous. The germline V gene has CDR1 SNHLY and CDR2 FYNNEI. This CDR3 region has 14 residues. Trimming took off 6 bases at V and 2 bases at J, with 8 bases between the two ends. The CDR3, as DNA: TGTGCCAGCAGGCAGAGTGCTGGGGCCAACGTCCTGACTTTC. It encodes CASRQSAGANVLTF. Together with reference TRBV2 and TRBJ2-6, the CDR3 gives the full variable domain: EPEVTQTPSHQVTQMGQEVILRCVPISNHLYFYWYRQILGQKVEFLVSFYNNEISEKSEIFDDQFSVERPDGSNFTLKIRSTKLEDSAMYFCASRQSAGANVLTFGAGSRLTVL.

V usage is TRBV6-5 and J usage is TRBJ1-2; D is possibly TRBD1 (5 bases). The CDR3 spans 15 residues. The germline CDR1 and CDR2 sequences are MNHEY and SVGAGI. Trimming shortened V by 6 bases and J by 1 base, and 15 bases separated the two germline ends. CDR3 in amino acids: CASSQAGALNYGYTF. The CDR3 DNA reads as TGTGCCAGCAGCCAAGCTGGGGCGCTTAACTATGGCTACACCTTC.

This chain joins TRBV6-5 and TRBJ2-7, with D perhaps TRBD1 or TRBD2 (6 bases each). The length of the CDR3 is 15 residues. Germline V CDR1 and CDR2: MNHEY, SVGAGI. Trimming pared 10 bases from V and 5 bases from J, leaving 24 bases between. CDR3 coding DNA: TGTGCCACCGCACCCATTGGGGGGCTGAGGGACGAGCAGTACTTC. This gives the protein CATAPIGGLRDEQYF.

The J gene is TRBJ2-7, the V gene TRBV7-9, with D perhaps matching TRBD2 (6 bases). The CDR3 has 17 residues. Between the trimmed V and J ends, which lost 6 bases and 0 bases, there was a span of 21 bases. Germline V gene sequence: CDR1 SEHNR, CDR2 FQNEAQ (reference sequence). CDR3 region: CASSSRTGAQSSYEQYF. DNA of the CDR3: TGTGCCAGCAGTTCCAGGACGGGAGCCCAGAGCTCCTACGAGCAGTACTTC. Full variable domain (outside the CDR3, taken from reference TRBV7-9 and TRBJ2-7): DTGVSQNPRHKITKRGQNVTFRCDPISEHNRLYWYRQTLGQGPEFLTYFQNEAQLEKSRLLSDRFSAERPKGSFSTLEIQRTEQGDSAMYLCASSSRTGAQSSYEQYFGPGTRLTVT.

This rearrangement joins TRBV2 to TRBJ2-7; TRBD1 aligns across 10 bases. The V segment lost 9 bases and the J segment 2 bases; nucleotides outside the gene matches: 1. The CDR3 is 12 residues long. Germline V gene sequence: CDR1 SNHLY, CDR2 FYNNEI. In DNA, the CDR3 is TGTGCCAGAGGGACAGGGGCCTACGAGCAGTACTTC. This gives the protein CARGTGAYEQYF.

This clone was found once. This chain links TRBV19 with TRBJ1-4; no clear D gene. Germline V gives CDR1 LNHDA, CDR2 SQIVND (reference sequence). Trimming removed 3 bases from V and 0 bases from J, with 11 bases in between. The CDR3 is made up of 16 amino acids. The CDR3 DNA follows: TGTGCCAGTAGTATGGCAAGAGTTGCAACTAATGAAAAACTGTTTTTT. Its translation: CASSMARVATNEKLFF.

This chain connects TRBV4-3 to TRBJ2-7; 10 nucleotides line up with TRBD1. The CDR3 length is 15 residues. Germline V lookup: CDR1 LGHNA, CDR2 YSLEER. V shed 1 base, J shed 4 bases, and the junction held 4 bases outside the gene matches. CDR3 DNA: TGCGCCAGCAGCCAAGCCGCGGGACAGGGGTACGAGCAGTACTTC. Translating gives CASSQAAGQGYEQYF.

V is TRBV2 and J is TRBJ2-1, with 7 bases identical to TRBD1. This CDR3 is built from 14 residues. Unmatched junction bases numbered 5, after V lost 6 bases and J lost 3 bases. From germline, CDR1 is SNHLY and CDR2 FYNNEI. The CDR3 protein is CASRETGNYNEQFF. Written as DNA, the CDR3 is TGTGCCAGCAGGGAGACAGGGAACTACAATGAGCAGTTCTTC.

The chain is built from TRBV30 and TRBJ2-2; perhaps TRBD2 as D (6 bases). The V gene lost 4 bases and the J gene lost 8 bases, with 17 bases spanning the gap. The CDR3 totals 14 residues. The germline V gene has CDR1 GTSNPN and CDR2 SVGIG (reference sequence). The CDR3 sequence: CAWNGGMITGELFF. The CDR3 DNA sequence: TGTGCCTGGAATGGCGGGATGATAACGGGGGAGCTGTTTTTT.

A note on this clone: Other DNA sequences in the sample encode the same CDR3. This rearrangement joins TRBV9 to TRBJ2-2; unclear D gene. This CDR3 comprises 12 residues. V was pared by 2 bases and J by 8 bases, with 7 bases between. Germline-derived CDR1 and CDR2 are SGDLS and YYNGEE. CDR3: CASSVVGGELFF. The CDR3 DNA is TGTGCCAGCAGCGTCGTCGGGGGGGAGCTGTTTTTT. The whole variable domain, filled in from reference TRBV9 and TRBJ2-2, reads DSGVTQTPKHLITATGQRVTLRCSPRSGDLSVYWYQQSLDQGLQFLIQYYNGEERAKGNILERFSAQQFPDLHSELNLSSLELGDSALYFCASSVVGGELFFGEGSRLTVL.

Only a few counts were recorded for this clone. The chain couples TRBV5-5 to TRBJ2-1; 14 nucleotides match TRBD2. The germline V gene encodes CDR1 SGHKS and CDR2 YYEKEE (reference sequence). V lost 2 bases, J lost 9 bases, and 4 bases stayed unmatched. This CDR3 is built from 15 residues. CDR3 region: CASSLGGLAGVEQFF. The CDR3 coding sequence is TGTGCCAGCAGCTTAGGGGGACTAGCGGGAGTTGAGCAGTTCTTC.